Sequencing of this TCR beta chain was carried out in a study of blood T cell repertoires in COVID-19. Germline V gene sequence: CDR1 SGHRS, CDR2 YFSETQ. The CDR3 length is 14 residues. V was clipped by 7 bases and J by 6 bases; unmatched bases: 7. As originally analysed: The authors estimated nucleated cell counts from reference gene primer amplification. Using immunoSEQ multiplex PCR, the repertoire was profiled, and TCRdb retains in-frame clones only, with some absent. D and trimming were read from the DNA, whereas the V and J calls and clone size are those reported in that table. The sample shows about 64,000 clones, 90% of them seen only once.

The receptor's source is a woman of 80 years or more with active COVID-19. Sequenced sample: peripheral blood. V gene TRBV5-1 combines with J gene TRBJ2-3; TRBD2 matches at 11 bases. CDR3 sequence (DNA): TGCGCCAGCCGAAGTTTAGCGGGAGGGGATACGCAGTATTTT. Translating gives CASRSLAGGDTQYF.